The present entry profiles one T cell receptor beta chain with its context. This sample stems from a study of blood T cell repertoires in COVID-19. Enrolled during active infection, Seattle patients were then followed longitudinally. Per the study methods: Estimation of nucleated cell counts relied on the amplification of reference gene primers. Libraries were prepared by immunoSEQ multiplex PCR; TCRdb keeps only in-frame clonotypes and omits some of them. V and J calls plus clone size are reproduced from that table; the DNA served to infer D and trimming. The data hold about 48,000 clones, with under 90% observed a single time. CDR3 size: 16 residues. V was clipped by 3 bases and J by 0 bases, with 12 bases between them. The V gene's germline CDR1 is SGHVS and CDR2 FNYEAQ.

The sequence derives from a woman at least 80 years old with COVID-19, enrolled during active disease. The rearrangement uses TRBV7-6 and TRBJ2-1, with D possibly being TRBD2 (5 bases). The specimen sequenced was peripheral blood. In nucleotides, the CDR3 is TGTGCCAGCAGCTTGCTTTATACTAGCTCCTACAATGAGCAGTTCTTC. Encoded protein: CASSLLYTSSYNEQFF.